The table lists the clone carrying this T cell receptor (beta chain) with many counts. No antigen is known for it. The sample comes from a study of neurological immune-mediated disorders. The time point denotes: technical triplicate 2. TCRdb processed the 5' RACE reads anew with MiXCR; each CDR3 protein has one entry. This table holds about 55,000 distinct CDR3 sequences, about 25% found once. Notes on the study in general: TCR clonal expansion peaked in HTLV-1-associated myelopathy patients and was lowest in multiple sclerosis patients.

The sample was PBMCs. This sequence originates from a man in his fifties or sixties with HTLV-1-associated myelopathy (HAM/TSP).

The chain's CDR3 is CSVRQGDPYEQYF. In nucleotides, the CDR3 is TGCAGCGTTCGACAGGGGGATCCCTACGAGCAGTACTTC. This chain uses TRBV29-1 with TRBJ2-7, with 9 bases identical to TRBD1. Germline V gene data show CDR1 as SQVTM and CDR2 as ANQGSEA. The CDR3 loop spans 13 amino acids. V was pared by 5 bases and J by 2 bases, with 4 bases of the junction left unmatched.